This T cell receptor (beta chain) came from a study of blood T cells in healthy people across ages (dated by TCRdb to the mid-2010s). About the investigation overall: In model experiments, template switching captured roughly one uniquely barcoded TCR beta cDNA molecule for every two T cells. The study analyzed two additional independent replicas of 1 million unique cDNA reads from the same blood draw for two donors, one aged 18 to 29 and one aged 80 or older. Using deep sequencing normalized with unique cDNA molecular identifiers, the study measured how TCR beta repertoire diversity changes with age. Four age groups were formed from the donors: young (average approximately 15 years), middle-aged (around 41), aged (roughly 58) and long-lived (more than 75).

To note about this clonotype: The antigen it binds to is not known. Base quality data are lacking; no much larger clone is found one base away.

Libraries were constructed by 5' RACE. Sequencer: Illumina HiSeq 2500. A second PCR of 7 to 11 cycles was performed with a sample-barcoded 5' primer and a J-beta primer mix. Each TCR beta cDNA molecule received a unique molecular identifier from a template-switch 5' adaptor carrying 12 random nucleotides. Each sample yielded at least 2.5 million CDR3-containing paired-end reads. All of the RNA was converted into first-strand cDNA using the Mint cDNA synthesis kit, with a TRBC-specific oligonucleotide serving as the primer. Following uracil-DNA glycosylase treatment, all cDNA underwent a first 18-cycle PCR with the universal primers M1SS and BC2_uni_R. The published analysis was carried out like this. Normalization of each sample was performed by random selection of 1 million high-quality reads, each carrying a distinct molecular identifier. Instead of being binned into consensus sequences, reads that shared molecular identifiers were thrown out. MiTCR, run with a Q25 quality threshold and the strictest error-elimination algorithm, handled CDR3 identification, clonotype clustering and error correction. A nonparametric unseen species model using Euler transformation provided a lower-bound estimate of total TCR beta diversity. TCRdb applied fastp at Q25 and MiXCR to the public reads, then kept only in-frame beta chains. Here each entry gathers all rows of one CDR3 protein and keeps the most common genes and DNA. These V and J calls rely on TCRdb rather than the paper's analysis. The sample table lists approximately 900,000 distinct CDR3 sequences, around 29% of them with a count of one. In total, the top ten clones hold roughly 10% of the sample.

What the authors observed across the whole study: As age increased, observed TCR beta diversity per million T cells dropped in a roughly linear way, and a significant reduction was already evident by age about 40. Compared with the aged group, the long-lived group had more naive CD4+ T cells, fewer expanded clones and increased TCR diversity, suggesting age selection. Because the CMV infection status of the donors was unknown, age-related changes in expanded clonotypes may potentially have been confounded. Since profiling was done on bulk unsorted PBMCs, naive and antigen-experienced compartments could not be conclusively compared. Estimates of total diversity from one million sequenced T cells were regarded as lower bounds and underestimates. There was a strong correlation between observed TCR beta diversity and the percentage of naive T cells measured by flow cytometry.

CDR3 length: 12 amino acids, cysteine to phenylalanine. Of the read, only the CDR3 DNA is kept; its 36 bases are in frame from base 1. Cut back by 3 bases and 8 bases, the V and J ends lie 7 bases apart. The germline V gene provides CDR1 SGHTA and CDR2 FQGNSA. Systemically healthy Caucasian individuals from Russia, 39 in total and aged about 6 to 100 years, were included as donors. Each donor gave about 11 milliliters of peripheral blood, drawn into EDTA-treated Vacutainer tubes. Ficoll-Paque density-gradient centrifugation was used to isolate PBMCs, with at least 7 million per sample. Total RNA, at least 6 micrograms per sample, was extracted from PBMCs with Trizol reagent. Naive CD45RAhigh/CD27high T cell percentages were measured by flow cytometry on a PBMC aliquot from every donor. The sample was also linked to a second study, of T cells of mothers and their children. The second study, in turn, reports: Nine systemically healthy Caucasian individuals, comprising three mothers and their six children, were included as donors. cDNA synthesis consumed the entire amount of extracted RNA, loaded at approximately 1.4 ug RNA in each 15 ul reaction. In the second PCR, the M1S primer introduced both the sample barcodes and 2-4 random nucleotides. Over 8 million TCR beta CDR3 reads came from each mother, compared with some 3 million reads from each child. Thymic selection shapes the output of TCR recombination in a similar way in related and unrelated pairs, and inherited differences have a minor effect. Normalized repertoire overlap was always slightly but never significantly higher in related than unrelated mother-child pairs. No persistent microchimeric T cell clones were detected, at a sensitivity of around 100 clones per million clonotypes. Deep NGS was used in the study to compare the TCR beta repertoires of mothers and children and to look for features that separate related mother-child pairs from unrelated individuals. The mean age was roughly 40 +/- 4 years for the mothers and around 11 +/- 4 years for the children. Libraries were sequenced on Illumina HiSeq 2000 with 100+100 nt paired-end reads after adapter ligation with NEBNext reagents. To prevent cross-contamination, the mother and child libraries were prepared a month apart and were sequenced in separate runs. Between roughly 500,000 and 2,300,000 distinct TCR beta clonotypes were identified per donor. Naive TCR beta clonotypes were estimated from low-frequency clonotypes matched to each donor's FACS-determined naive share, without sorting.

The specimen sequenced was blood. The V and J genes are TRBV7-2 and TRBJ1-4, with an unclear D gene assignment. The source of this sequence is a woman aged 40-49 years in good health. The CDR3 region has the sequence CASSLSPEKLFF. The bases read TGTGCCAGCAGCTTGTCTCCAGAAAAACTGTTTTTT. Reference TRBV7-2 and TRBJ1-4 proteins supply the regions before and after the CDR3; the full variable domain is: GAGVSQSPSNKVTEKGKDVELRCDPISGHTALYWYRQSLGQGLEFLIYFQGNSAPDKSGLPSDRFSAERTGGSVSTLTIQRTQQEDSAVYLCASSLSPEKLFFGSGTQLSVL.